This T cell receptor (beta chain) was profiled in a study of T cell responses to AZD1222 COVID-19 vaccine. Study details: Pooling of second doses given at about 4 or about 12 weeks was done.

The table came from immunoSEQ multiplex PCR; TCRdb's copy has only in-frame clones and leaves some out. Seen here are approximately 90,000 clones, roughly 92% observed once, and the top ten hold 10% to 15%. Overall study findings and caveats: Baseline seropositives among AZD1222 recipients totaled only five to seven. Reports say nearly half of spike-specific TCRs go after unmutated variant regions.

The V gene's germline CDR1 is MGHRA and CDR2 YSYEKL. Trimming pared 1 base from V and 7 bases from J, leaving 16 bases between. CDR3 size: 16 residues. As for this clone: Its antigen is as yet unknown.

The TCR comes from an adult in good health. The chain carries TRBV4-1 and TRBJ1-4, with D possibly being TRBD1 (6 bases). The specimen comprised peripheral blood, sampled on day 0 of AZD1222 vaccination. The CDR3 nucleotides read TGCGCCAGCAGCCAAGGGCCACCAGGGGTCGGTGAAAAACTGTTTTTT. It codes for CASSQGPPGVGEKLFF.